This TCR beta chain stems from a study of blood T cell repertoires in COVID-19. Study context: Acute and convalescent COVID-19 samples came from the United States, Italy and Spain. T cells, B-cell-depleted T cells, or PBMCs supplied cDNA or gDNA.

In the original workflow: Reference gene primer amplification yielded estimated nucleated cell counts. Measured with immunoSEQ multiplex PCR; TCRdb has only the in-frame clones, and not every one. That table furnishes V, J and clone size, whereas the DNA furnished D and trimming. This sample carries fewer than 50,000 clones, roughly 84% of them seen once, and the ten largest clones take 25% to 35%. CDR3 length: 15 amino acids. The V segment lost 2 bases and the J segment 3 bases; nucleotides outside the gene matches: 8. Germline CDR1 GTSNPN, CDR2 SVGIG (reference sequence). The rearrangement links TRBV30 to TRBJ2-7; TRBD1 matches 9 bases. The clonotype originates from a woman at least 80 years old with acute or convalescent COVID-19. The sample was peripheral blood. The CDR3 here is CAWSRTGTGSYEQYF. The DNA for the CDR3 is TGTGCCTGGAGTAGAACCGGGACAGGGAGCTACGAGCAGTACTTC.